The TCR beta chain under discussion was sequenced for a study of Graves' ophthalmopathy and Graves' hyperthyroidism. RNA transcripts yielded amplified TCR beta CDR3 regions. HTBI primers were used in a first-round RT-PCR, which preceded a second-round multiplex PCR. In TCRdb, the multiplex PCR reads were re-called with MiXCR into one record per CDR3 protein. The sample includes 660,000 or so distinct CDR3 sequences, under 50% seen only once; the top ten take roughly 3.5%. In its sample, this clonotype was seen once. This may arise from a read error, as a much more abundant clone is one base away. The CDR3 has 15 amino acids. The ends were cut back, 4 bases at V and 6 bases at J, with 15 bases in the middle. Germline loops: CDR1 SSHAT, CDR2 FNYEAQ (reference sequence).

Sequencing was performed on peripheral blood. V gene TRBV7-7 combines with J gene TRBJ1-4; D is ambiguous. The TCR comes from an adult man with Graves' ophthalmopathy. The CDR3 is CASSSGLTGDEKLFF. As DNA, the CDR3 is TGTGCCAGCAGCTCCGGTCTCACCGGTGATGAAAAACTGTTTTTT.